The 10 T cell receptor beta chains below all came from one sample that was sequenced in a study of T cells after posttransplantation cyclophosphamide. Cyclophosphamide on days +3 and +4 followed busulfan-fludarabine conditioning and a marrow graft. Sequencing used immunoSEQ multiplex PCR; TCRdb keeps in-frame clones, though not all of them. Of about 21,000 clones in the sample, roughly 87% were seen once. The material sequenced was PBMCs, taken after allogeneic stem cell transplant with posttransplant cyclophosphamide. These receptors came from a female patient between 35 and 55 years old who received an allogeneic stem cell transplant from a related donor, was CMV-positive, and had no GVHD. Some T cells may be provided by the graft donor.

V and J are TRBV18 and TRBJ2-7, with 7 bases aligning to TRBD1. There are 15 residues in the CDR3. Germline loops: CDR1 KGHSH, CDR2 LQKENI. Trimming at V came to 0 bases and at J to 3 bases, leaving 5 bases not matched to a gene. In DNA form, the CDR3 reads TGTGCCAGCTCACCACCAACAGGGGTAAACTACGAGCAGTACTTC. This translates into CASSPPTGVNYEQYF.

The CDR3 sequence is CASSLRNQETQYF. The CDR3 nucleotides read TGTGCCAGTAGTCTGAGGAACCAAGAGACCCAGTACTTC. V usage is TRBV19 and J usage is TRBJ2-5, with D unclear. The germline gives CDR1 LNHDA, CDR2 SQIVND (reference sequence). The CDR3 contains 13 residues. V shed 5 bases and J shed 0 bases, with 7 bases lying between them.

The chain couples TRBV7-9 to TRBJ1-2; unclear D gene. The germline V gene has CDR1 SEHNR and CDR2 FQNEAQ (reference sequence). Deletions cut 3 bases from V and 0 bases from J, with 8 bases between. The CDR3 loop spans 14 amino acids. As DNA, the CDR3 is TGTGCCAGCAGCTTCCACAGCCCTAACTATGGCTACACCTTC. Protein product: CASSFHSPNYGYTF.

The chain uses TRBV15 and TRBJ1-4, with unresolved D. Germline CDR1 and CDR2: LNHNV and YYDKDF (reference sequence). V gave up 0 bases and J gave up 0 bases, with 5 bases separating them. The CDR3 contains 15 residues. The CDR3 sequence is CATSRERATNEKLFF. The CDR3, as DNA: TGTGCCACCAGCAGAGAGAGAGCAACTAATGAAAAACTGTTTTTT.

Regarding this clone: This CDR3 fails to terminate in the conserved phenylalanine or tryptophan, so it likely reflects a read error. No DNA is shown, since the ends of the CDR3 on it are uncertain; the CDR3 is the one TCRdb lists. This rearrangement joins TRBV6-5 to TRBJ2-7; the D call TRBD2 from the table was never checked on the DNA. The CDR3 is 12 residues long, ends included. Germline V gene lookup returns CDR1 MNHEY and CDR2 SVGAGI. The CDR3 is CASSHLLLAGGS.

J is TRBJ2-2 and V is TRBV5-4; tentatively, D is TRBD2 (5 bases). Germline values: CDR1 SGHNT, CDR2 YYREEE (reference sequence). V gave up 0 bases and J gave up 1 base, with 10 bases separating them. This CDR3 has 16 amino acids. CDR3: CASSLAVRENTGELFF. The CDR3 DNA is TGTGCCAGCAGCTTGGCTGTTCGGGAGAACACCGGGGAGCTGTTTTTT. The full variable domain, with the rest looked up from reference TRBV5-4 and TRBJ2-2, is ETGVTQSPTHLIKTRGQQVTLRCSSQSGHNTVSWYQQALGQGPQFIFQYYREEENGRGNFPPRFSGLQFPNYSSELNVNALELDDSALYLCASSLAVRENTGELFFGEGSRLTVL.

The chain joins TRBV11-2 to TRBJ2-1; TRBD2 matches 11 bases. Germline assignment: CDR1 SGHAT and CDR2 FQNNGV. The V segment lost 0 bases and the J segment 4 bases; nucleotides outside the gene matches: 11. CDR3 length equals 19 residues. Here the CDR3 reads CASSLDRLAGGRKYNEQFF. The CDR3, as DNA: TGTGCCAGCAGCTTAGATCGTCTAGCGGGGGGCCGAAAGTACAATGAGCAGTTCTTC.

The J gene is TRBJ2-3, the V gene TRBV30; the match to TRBD2 covers 9 bases. The CDR3 runs 14 residues. V lost 0 bases, J lost 5 bases, and 3 bases stayed unmatched. Germline V gives CDR1 GTSNPN, CDR2 SVGIG (reference sequence). The CDR3 DNA is TGTGCCTGGAGTGTTGGCGGGAGGGGAGATACGCAGTATTTT. Translation: CAWSVGGRGDTQYF. The whole variable domain, filled in from reference TRBV30 and TRBJ2-3, reads SQTIHQWPATLVQPVGSPLSLECTVEGTSNPNLYWYRQAAGRGLQLLFYSVGIGQISSEVPQNLSASRPQDRQFILSSKKLLLSDSGFYLCAWSVGGRGDTQYFGPGTRLTVL.

This clone has only one observation. The rearrangement links TRBV4-2 to TRBJ2-3; 8 bases map to TRBD2. The V and J ends lost 10 bases and 3 bases, in that order; junction bases with no gene match: 6. Germline values: CDR1 LGHNA, CDR2 YNFKEQ. This CDR3 is 13 amino acids long. This chain's CDR3 is CATGGDGTDTQYF. The CDR3 DNA reads as TGTGCCACCGGGGGGGACGGAACAGATACGCAGTATTTT.

Only a few counts were recorded for this clone. The V and J genes are TRBV15 and TRBJ1-2; 9 nucleotides match TRBD1. CDR1 LNHNV and CDR2 YYDKDF come from the germline V gene (reference sequence). With 3 bases clipped from V and 6 bases from J, the junction kept 8 bases outside the gene matches. The CDR3 sequence is 15 residues long. In DNA, the CDR3 is TGTGCCACCAGCAGGCCGGGACAGGGCCCCAATGGCTACACCTTC. Protein sequence: CATSRPGQGPNGYTF.